The rows below give T cell receptor beta chains drawn from one sample of a study of beta chain features in type 1 diabetes. The method was immunoSEQ multiplex PCR; TCRdb's version includes in-frame clones alone and lacks a portion of them. The sample includes more than 300,000 clones, about 10% of them seen just once. The sequenced sample was central memory CD4+ T cells from blood. The receptor set was obtained from a man aged 25 to 40 with type 1 diabetes. CDR3s include the opening cysteine and the closing phenylalanine or tryptophan. A D gene is named only where the DNA matches it firmly. Some rows mark clone size as missing; the rest say once, few, many or name a class of expanded clone.

J: TRBJ2-3; D: TRBD2; V: TRBV5-1; size: many; CDR3: CASSQSGLAATDTQYF; DNA: TGCGCCAGCAGCCAGTCGGGACTAGCGGCCACAGATACGCAGTATTTT
J: TRBJ1-1; D: .; V: TRBV11-2; size: few; CDR3: CASSFRGADTEAFF; DNA: TGTGCCAGCAGCTTCCGGGGGGCGGACACTGAAGCTTTCTTT
J: TRBJ2-7; D: TRBD1; V: TRBV14; size: .; CDR3: CASSQIDRGEQYF; DNA: TGTGCCAGCAGCCAAATCGACAGGGGCGAGCAGTACTTC
J: TRBJ2-1; D: TRBD2; V: TRBV27; size: .; CDR3: CASRSSGRYGEQFF; DNA: TGTGCCAGCAGATCCAGCGGGAGGTATGGTGAGCAGTTCTTC
J: TRBJ1-1; D: .; V: TRBV7-9; size: .; CDR3: CASSPPIGGNTEAFF; DNA: TGTGCCAGCAGCCCGCCGATAGGGGGTAACACTGAAGCTTTCTTT
J: TRBJ2-4; D: TRBD1; V: TRBV19; size: few; CDR3: CASTRTGAKNIQYF; DNA: TGTGCCAGTACGAGGACAGGAGCCAAAAACATTCAGTACTTC
J: TRBJ2-7; D: TRBD1; V: TRBV4-2; size: few; CDR3: CASSNTPGQDGYEQYF; DNA: TGTGCCAGCAGCAACACCCCGGGACAGGACGGCTACGAGCAGTACTTC
J: TRBJ2-3; D: TRBD2; V: TRBV19; size: few; CDR3: CASSKGLADTQYF; DNA: TGTGCCAGTAGTAAGGGACTAGCGGATACGCAGTATTTT
J: TRBJ1-1; D: .; V: TRBV18; size: many; CDR3: CASSGFDGYDTEAFF; DNA: TGTGCCAGCTCAGGCTTTGATGGGTACGACACTGAAGCTTTCTTT
J: TRBJ2-7; D: .; V: TRBV28; size: few; CDR3: CASTGNLRRSSYEQYF; DNA: TGTGCCAGCACAGGGAATCTTAGGCGCAGCTCCTACGAGCAGTACTTC
J: TRBJ2-6; D: .; V: TRBV9; size: .; CDR3: CASSAQFSGANVLTF; DNA: TGTGCCAGCAGCGCCCAGTTCTCTGGGGCCAACGTCCTGACTTTC
J: TRBJ2-7; D: .; V: TRBV7-6; size: .; CDR3: CASSSVTTYEQYF; DNA: TGTGCCAGCAGCTCCGTTACCACTTACGAGCAGTACTTC
J: TRBJ1-5; D: .; V: TRBV6-5; size: few; CDR3: CASSYASGQPQHF; DNA: TGTGCCAGCAGTTACGCTTCTGGTCAGCCCCAGCATTTT
J: TRBJ2-1; D: .; V: TRBV10-2; size: few; CDR3: CASGPPGSYNEQFF; DNA: TGCGCCAGTGGCCCCCCCGGCTCCTACAATGAGCAGTTCTTC
J: TRBJ2-2; D: TRBD2; V: TRBV7-8; size: .; CDR3: CASSPTSGRGTGELFF; DNA: TGTGCCAGCAGCCCCACTAGCGGGAGGGGCACCGGGGAGCTGTTTTTT
J: TRBJ2-5; D: .; V: TRBV9; size: few; CDR3: CASSLGPLGETQYF; DNA: TGTGCCAGCAGCCTGGGGCCCCTGGGGGAGACCCAGTACTTC
J: TRBJ1-1; D: .; V: TRBV6-5; size: few; CDR3: CASSYGSQENTEAFF; DNA: TGTGCCAGCAGTTACGGTTCACAGGAGAACACTGAAGCTTTCTTT
J: TRBJ2-7; D: .; V: TRBV19; size: .; CDR3: CASSYLQGTYEQYF; DNA: TGTGCCAGTAGTTACTTACAGGGAACCTACGAGCAGTACTTC
J: TRBJ1-1; D: .; V: TRBV7-2; size: .; CDR3: CASSFTNGLNTEAFF; DNA: TGTGCCAGCAGCTTTACTAACGGACTGAACACTGAAGCTTTCTTT
J: TRBJ2-7; D: .; V: TRBV29-1; size: .; CDR3: CSVAVVGSAYEQYF; DNA: TGCAGCGTCGCCGTAGTGGGGTCAGCCTACGAGCAGTACTTC
J: TRBJ2-2; D: .; V: TRBV28; size: few; CDR3: CASSLLLGERLFF; DNA: TGTGCCAGCAGTTTATTGTTAGGGGAAAGGCTGTTTTTT
J: TRBJ2-7; D: .; V: TRBV19; size: few; CDR3: CASGGTQGADSYEQYF; DNA: TGTGCCAGTGGAGGGACACAGGGCGCCGACTCCTACGAGCAGTACTTC
J: TRBJ2-2; D: TRBD1; V: TRBV9; size: .; CDR3: CASSVLSTGAGELFF; DNA: TGTGCCAGCAGCGTCCTCTCAACAGGGGCCGGGGAGCTGTTTTTT
J: TRBJ2-5; D: TRBD2; V: TRBV5-1; size: many; CDR3: CASSFLSAGGETQYF; DNA: TGCGCCAGCAGCTTCTTGAGCGCGGGGGGAGAGACCCAGTACTTC
J: TRBJ2-3; D: .; V: TRBV19; size: .; CDR3: CASSTRGDTQYF; DNA: TGTGCCAGTAGTACCCGTGGAGATACGCAGTATTTT
J: TRBJ2-2; D: .; V: TRBV28; size: few; CDR3: CASSFFGQFTGELFF; DNA: TGTGCCAGCAGTTTTTTTGGGCAGTTCACCGGGGAGCTGTTTTTT
J: TRBJ2-4; D: .; V: TRBV19; size: .; CDR3: CASIGTGTPYKNIQYF; DNA: TGTGCCAGTATCGGGACGGGGACGCCTTACAAAAACATTCAGTACTTC
J: TRBJ2-7; D: TRBD1; V: TRBV7-2; size: .; CDR3: CASSRDRGRDEQYF; DNA: TGTGCCAGCAGCCGGGACAGGGGTAGGGACGAGCAGTACTTC
J: TRBJ2-5; D: .; V: TRBV6-6; size: few; CDR3: CASSSRRGLSETQYF; DNA: TGTGCCAGCAGTTCCAGACGCGGACTTTCGGAGACCCAGTACTTC
J: TRBJ2-1; D: .; V: TRBV11-2; size: few; CDR3: CASSLVRMSYNEQFF; DNA: TGTGCCAGCAGCTTAGTTCGGATGTCCTACAATGAGCAGTTCTTC
J: TRBJ1-2; D: TRBD1; V: TRBV5-1; size: .; CDR3: CASRPGTGGYGYTF; DNA: TGCGCCAGCCGTCCCGGGACAGGGGGCTATGGCTACACCTTC
J: TRBJ2-3; D: .; V: TRBV18; size: few; CDR3: CASSPPSRRYTDTQYF; DNA: TGTGCCAGCTCACCACCCAGCAGAAGGTACACAGATACGCAGTATTTT
J: TRBJ2-1; D: .; V: TRBV19; size: .; CDR3: CASSVQPSNYNEQFF; DNA: TGTGCCAGTAGTGTCCAACCTTCAAACTACAATGAGCAGTTCTTC
J: TRBJ2-5; D: .; V: TRBV25-1; size: .; CDR3: CASSEYGARVETQYF; DNA: TGTGCCAGCAGTGAATATGGGGCCAGGGTGGAGACCCAGTACTTC
J: TRBJ2-1; D: TRBD1; V: TRBV27; size: few; CDR3: CASRLGGQGGNEQFF; DNA: TGTGCCAGCAGACTTGGAGGACAGGGGGGTAATGAGCAGTTCTTC
J: TRBJ2-2; D: .; V: TRBV28; size: many; CDR3: CASSSPAGSNTGELFF; DNA: TGTGCCAGCAGTTCACCAGCGGGTTCGAACACCGGGGAGCTGTTTTTT
J: TRBJ2-7; D: .; V: TRBV19; size: .; CDR3: CASSIDSPGEQYF; DNA: TGTGCCAGTAGTATAGATTCTCCTGGAGAGCAGTACTTC
J: TRBJ1-1; D: TRBD1; V: TRBV10-1; size: few; CDR3: CASSTGATGAEAFF; DNA: TGCGCCAGCAGTACGGGAGCGACAGGGGCTGAAGCTTTCTTT
J: TRBJ2-7; D: TRBD1; V: TRBV6-1; size: few; CDR3: CASSDQDRGPYEQYF; DNA: TGTGCCAGCAGCGACCAGGACAGGGGGCCTTACGAGCAGTACTTC
J: TRBJ2-1; D: .; V: TRBV19; size: many; CDR3: CASSMYSTSGDEQFF; DNA: TGTGCCAGTAGTATGTATTCGACTTCTGGGGATGAGCAGTTCTTC
J: TRBJ1-1; D: TRBD1; V: TRBV19; size: .; CDR3: CASKVETGLNTEAFF; DNA: TGTGCCAGTAAGGTCGAGACAGGGTTGAACACTGAAGCTTTCTTT